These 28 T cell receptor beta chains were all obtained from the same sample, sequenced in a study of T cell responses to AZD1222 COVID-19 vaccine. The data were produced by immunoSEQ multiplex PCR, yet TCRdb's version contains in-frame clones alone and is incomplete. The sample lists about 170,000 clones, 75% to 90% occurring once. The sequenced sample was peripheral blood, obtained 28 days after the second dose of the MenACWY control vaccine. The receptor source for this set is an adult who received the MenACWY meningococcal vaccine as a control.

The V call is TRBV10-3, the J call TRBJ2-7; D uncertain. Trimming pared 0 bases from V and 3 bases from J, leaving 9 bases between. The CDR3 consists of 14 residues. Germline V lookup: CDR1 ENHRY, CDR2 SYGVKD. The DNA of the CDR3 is TGTGCCATCAGTGAGTCCTCCTCTGACTACGAGCAGTACTTC. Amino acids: CAISESSSDYEQYF.

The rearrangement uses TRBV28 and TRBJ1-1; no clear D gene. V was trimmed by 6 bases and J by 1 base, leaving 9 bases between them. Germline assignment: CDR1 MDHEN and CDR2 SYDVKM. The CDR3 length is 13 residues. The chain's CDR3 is CASRLDGNTEAFF. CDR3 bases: TGTGCCAGCAGACTTGACGGGAACACTGAAGCTTTCTTT.

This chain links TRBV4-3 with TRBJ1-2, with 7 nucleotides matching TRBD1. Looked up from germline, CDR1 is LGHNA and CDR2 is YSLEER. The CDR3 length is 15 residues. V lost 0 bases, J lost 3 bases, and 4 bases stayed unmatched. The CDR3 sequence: CASSQDWGQHYGYTF. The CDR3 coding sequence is TGCGCCAGCAGCCAAGATTGGGGACAGCACTATGGCTACACCTTC.

CDR3 sequence: CASSYPGNQPQHF. In nucleotides, the CDR3 is TGTGCCAGCAGCTACCCAGGGAATCAGCCCCAGCATTTT. This chain links TRBV3-1 (or the pseudogene TRBV3-2) with TRBJ1-5, with D perhaps TRBD1 (5 bases). Per germline, CDR1 LGHDT and CDR2 YNNKEL (reference sequence). CDR3 size: 13 residues. Trimming cost V 5 bases and J 4 bases, with 9 bases left between them.

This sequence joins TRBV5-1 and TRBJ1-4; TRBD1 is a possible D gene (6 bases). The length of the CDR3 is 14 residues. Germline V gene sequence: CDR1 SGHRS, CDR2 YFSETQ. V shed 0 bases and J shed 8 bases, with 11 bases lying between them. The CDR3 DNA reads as TGCGCCAGCAGCTTGGAGGGGGTTAGAGAAAAACTGTTTTTT. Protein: CASSLEGVREKLFF. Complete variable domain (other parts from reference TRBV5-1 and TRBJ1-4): KAGVTQTPRYLIKTRGQQVTLSCSPISGHRSVSWYQQTPGQGLQFLFEYFSETQRNKGNFPGRFSGRQFSNSRSEMNVSTLELGDSALYLCASSLEGVREKLFFGSGTQLSVL.

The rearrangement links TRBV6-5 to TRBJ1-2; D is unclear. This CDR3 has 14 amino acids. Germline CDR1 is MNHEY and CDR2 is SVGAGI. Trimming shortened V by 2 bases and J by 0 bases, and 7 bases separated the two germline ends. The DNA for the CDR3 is TGTGCCAGCAGTTACGATTATGCTAACTATGGCTACACCTTC. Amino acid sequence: CASSYDYANYGYTF.

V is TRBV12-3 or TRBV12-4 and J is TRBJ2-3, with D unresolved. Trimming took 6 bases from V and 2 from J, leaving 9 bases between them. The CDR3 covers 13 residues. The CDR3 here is CASSPRLTDTQYF. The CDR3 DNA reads TGTGCCAGCAGCCCCCGGCTCACAGATACGCAGTATTTT.

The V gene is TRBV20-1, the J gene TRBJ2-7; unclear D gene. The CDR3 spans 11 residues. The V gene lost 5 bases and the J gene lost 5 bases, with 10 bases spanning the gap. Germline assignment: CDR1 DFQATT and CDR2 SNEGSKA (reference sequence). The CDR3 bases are TGCAGTGCTGCAGCGAACCACGAGCAGTACTTC. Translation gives CSAAANHEQYF.

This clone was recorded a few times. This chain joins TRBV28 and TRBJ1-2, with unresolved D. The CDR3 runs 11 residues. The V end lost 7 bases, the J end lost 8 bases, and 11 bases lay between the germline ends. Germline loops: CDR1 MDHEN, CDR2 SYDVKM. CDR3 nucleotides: TGTGCCAGCAAAGGAGGCTTGGGCTACACCTTC. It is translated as CASKGGLGYTF.

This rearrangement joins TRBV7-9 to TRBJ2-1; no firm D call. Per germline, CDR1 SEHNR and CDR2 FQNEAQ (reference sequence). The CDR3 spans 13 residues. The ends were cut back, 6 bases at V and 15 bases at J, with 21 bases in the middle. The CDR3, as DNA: TGTGCCAGCAGTCTTCGTTTACATCCCTCCGGGTTCTTC. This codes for CASSLRLHPSGFF. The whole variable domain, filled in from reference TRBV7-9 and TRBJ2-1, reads DTGVSQNPRHKITKRGQNVTFRCDPISEHNRLYWYRQTLGQGPEFLTYFQNEAQLEKSRLLSDRFSAERPKGSFSTLEIQRTEQGDSAMYLCASSLRLHPSGFFGPGTRLTVL.

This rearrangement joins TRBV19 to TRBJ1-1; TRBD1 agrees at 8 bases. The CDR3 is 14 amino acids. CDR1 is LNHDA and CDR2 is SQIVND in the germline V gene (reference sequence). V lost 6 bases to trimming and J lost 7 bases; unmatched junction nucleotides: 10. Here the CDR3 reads CASRGGQGRIEAFF. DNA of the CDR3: TGTGCCAGTAGGGGAGGACAGGGAAGGATTGAAGCTTTCTTT.

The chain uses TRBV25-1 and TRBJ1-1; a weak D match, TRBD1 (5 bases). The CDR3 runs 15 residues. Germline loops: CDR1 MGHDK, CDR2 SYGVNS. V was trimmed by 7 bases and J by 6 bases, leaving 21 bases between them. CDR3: CASTPGGLGIPEAFF. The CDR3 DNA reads TGTGCCAGCACTCCCGGGGGACTGGGGATCCCTGAAGCTTTCTTT.

The CDR3 DNA reads as TGTGCCAGCAGCTTAGGAATAGCGGAGAACCAAGAGACCCAGTACTTC. Translating it yields CASSLGIAENQETQYF. The chain recombines TRBV7-2 with TRBJ2-5, with D tentatively TRBD2 (6 bases). There are 16 residues in the CDR3. CDR1 and CDR2 (germline): SGHTA, FQGNSA. The V gene lost 1 base and the J gene lost 0 bases, with 12 bases spanning the gap.

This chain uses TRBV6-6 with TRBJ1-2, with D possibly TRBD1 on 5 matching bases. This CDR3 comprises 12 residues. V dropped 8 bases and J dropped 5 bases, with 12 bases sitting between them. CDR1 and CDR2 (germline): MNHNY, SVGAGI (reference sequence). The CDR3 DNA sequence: TGTGCCAGCCGTGGGACGGATTATGGCTACACCTTC. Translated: CASRGTDYGYTF.

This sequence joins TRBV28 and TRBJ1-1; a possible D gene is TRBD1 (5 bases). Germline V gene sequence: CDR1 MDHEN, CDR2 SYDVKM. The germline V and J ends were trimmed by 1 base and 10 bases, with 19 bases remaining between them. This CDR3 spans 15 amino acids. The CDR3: CASSLFGPGPGGAFF. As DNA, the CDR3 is TGTGCCAGCAGTTTATTTGGTCCAGGTCCTGGGGGAGCTTTCTTT.

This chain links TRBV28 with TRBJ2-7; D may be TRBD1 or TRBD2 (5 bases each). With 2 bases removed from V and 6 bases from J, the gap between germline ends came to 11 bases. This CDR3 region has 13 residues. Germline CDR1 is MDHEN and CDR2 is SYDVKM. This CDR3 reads CASSLQGASEQYF. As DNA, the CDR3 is TGTGCCAGCAGTTTACAGGGAGCTAGCGAGCAGTACTTC.

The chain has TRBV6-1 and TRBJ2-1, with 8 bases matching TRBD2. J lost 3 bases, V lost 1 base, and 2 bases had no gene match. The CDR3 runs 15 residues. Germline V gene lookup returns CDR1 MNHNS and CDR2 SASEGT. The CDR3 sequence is CASSEGLAGYNEQFF. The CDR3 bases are TGTGCCAGCAGTGAAGGTCTAGCGGGCTACAATGAGCAGTTCTTC.

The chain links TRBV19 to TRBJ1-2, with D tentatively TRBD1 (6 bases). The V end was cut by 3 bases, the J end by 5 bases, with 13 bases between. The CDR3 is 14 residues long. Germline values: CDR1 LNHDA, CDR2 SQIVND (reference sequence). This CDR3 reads CASSIGAGVYGYTF. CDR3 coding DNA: TGTGCCAGTAGTATCGGGGCAGGGGTGTATGGCTACACCTTC.

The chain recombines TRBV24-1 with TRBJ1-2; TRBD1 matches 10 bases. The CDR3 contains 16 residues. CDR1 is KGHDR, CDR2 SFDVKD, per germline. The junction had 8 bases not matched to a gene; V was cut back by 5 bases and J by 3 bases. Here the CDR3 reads CATSGTGTGDDYGYTF. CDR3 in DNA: TGTGCCACCAGTGGTACCGGGACAGGGGACGACTATGGCTACACCTTC.

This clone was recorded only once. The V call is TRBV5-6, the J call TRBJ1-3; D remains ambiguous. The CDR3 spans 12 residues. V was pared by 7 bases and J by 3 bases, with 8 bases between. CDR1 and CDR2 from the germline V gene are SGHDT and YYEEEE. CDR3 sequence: CASYGGGNTIYF. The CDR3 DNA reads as TGTGCCAGCTATGGAGGTGGAAACACCATATATTTT.

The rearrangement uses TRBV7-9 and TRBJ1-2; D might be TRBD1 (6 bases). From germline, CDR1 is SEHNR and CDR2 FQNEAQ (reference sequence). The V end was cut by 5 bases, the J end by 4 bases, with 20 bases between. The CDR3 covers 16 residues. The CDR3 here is CASSHPTGGAGYGYTF. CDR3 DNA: TGTGCCAGCAGCCACCCTACTGGGGGGGCCGGCTATGGCTACACCTTC.

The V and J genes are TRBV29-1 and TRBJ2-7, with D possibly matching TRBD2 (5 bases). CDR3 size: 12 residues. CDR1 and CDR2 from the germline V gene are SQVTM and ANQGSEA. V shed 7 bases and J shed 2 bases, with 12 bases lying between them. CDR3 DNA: TGCAGCGCCTGGACTGGAACCTACGAGCAGTACTTC. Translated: CSAWTGTYEQYF.

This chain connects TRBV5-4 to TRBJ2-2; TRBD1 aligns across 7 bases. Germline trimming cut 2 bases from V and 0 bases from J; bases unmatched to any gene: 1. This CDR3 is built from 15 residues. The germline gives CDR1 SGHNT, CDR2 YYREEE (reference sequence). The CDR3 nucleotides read TGTGCCAGCAGCTTAGGGGGCGCGAACACCGGGGAGCTGTTTTTT. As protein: CASSLGGANTGELFF. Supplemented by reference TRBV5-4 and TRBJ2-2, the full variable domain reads ETGVTQSPTHLIKTRGQQVTLRCSSQSGHNTVSWYQQALGQGPQFIFQYYREEENGRGNFPPRFSGLQFPNYSSELNVNALELDDSALYLCASSLGGANTGELFFGEGSRLTVL.

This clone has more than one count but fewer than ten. CDR3 protein: CASSLNRGYAASGNTIYF. The DNA of the CDR3 is TGTGCCAGCAGCTTAAACAGGGGTTACGCAGCCTCTGGAAACACCATATATTTT. The chain carries TRBV7-2 and TRBJ1-3; 7 positions match TRBD1. J lost 0 bases, V lost 2 bases, and 10 bases had no gene match. The CDR3 consists of 18 residues. The germline CDR1 and CDR2 sequences are SGHTA and FQGNSA.

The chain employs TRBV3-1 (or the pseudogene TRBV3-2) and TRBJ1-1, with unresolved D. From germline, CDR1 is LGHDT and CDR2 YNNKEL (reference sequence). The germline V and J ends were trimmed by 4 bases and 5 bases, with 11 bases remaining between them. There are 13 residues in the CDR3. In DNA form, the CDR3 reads TGTGCCAGCAGCCCCGGGCCAAGGACTGAAGCTTTCTTT. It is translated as CASSPGPRTEAFF.

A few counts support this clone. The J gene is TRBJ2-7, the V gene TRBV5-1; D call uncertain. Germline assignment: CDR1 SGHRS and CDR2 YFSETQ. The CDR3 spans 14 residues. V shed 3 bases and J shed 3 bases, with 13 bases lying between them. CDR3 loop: CASSSGQDLYEQYF. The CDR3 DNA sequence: TGCGCCAGCAGCTCGGGCCAGGACCTCTACGAGCAGTACTTC.

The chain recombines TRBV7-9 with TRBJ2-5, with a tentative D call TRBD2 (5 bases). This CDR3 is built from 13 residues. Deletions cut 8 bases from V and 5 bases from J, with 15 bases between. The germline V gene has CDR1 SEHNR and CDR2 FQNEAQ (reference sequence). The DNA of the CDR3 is TGTGCCAGCTTCCTCGGCCGAGGGGAGACCCAGTACTTC. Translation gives CASFLGRGETQYF.

The DNA of the CDR3 is TGTGCCAGCTCGCCGGGACAGGGGGGAAGCGAGCAGTACTTC. Amino acids: CASSPGQGGSEQYF. The gene calls are TRBV28 and TRBJ2-7; TRBD1 aligns across 11 bases. CDR1 is MDHEN, CDR2 SYDVKM, per germline. This CDR3 spans 14 amino acids. V lost 8 bases and J lost 6; bases outside the gene matches: 9.